This T cell receptor beta chain derives from a study of post-analysis software for immune sequencing data. General study results and limits: Clustering by F measure revealed strong co-clustering among samples prepared together in one batch. When compared against controls, multiple sclerosis patients showed significantly lower normalized Chao1 diversity.

Comment on this clonotype: Its antigen is unknown. Its ends do not fully match the called genes, so a read error is possible.

Germline CDR1 is SGHRS and CDR2 is YFSETQ. There are 17 residues in the CDR3. The TCR beta cDNA libraries contained unique molecular identifiers. From the PCR reads, TCRdb called clonotypes with MiXCR, one entry per CDR3 protein. The sample carries 150,000 to 200,000 distinct CDR3 sequences, under 40% recorded once. This sequence originates from a girl under 18 with multiple sclerosis. The source material was blood, sampled after autologous hematopoietic stem cell transplantation. The V gene is TRBV5-1, the J gene TRBJ2-2, with 8 bases lining up with TRBD2. CDR3 loop: CASSLVSGRSHTGELFF. The CDR3 nucleotides are TGCGCCAGCAGCTTGGTCAGCGGGAGATCTCACACCGGGGAGTTGTTTTTT.